The present entry profiles one T cell receptor beta chain with its context. This record comes from a study of blood T cells in healthy people across ages. Germline V gene data show CDR1 as DFQATT and CDR2 as SNEGSKA (reference sequence). The CDR3 loop spans 15 amino acids. Trimming cost V 6 bases and J 7 bases; bases outside gene matches: 9. It was with a sample-barcoded 5' primer and a J-beta primer mix that a second PCR of roughly 7 to 12 cycles was run. From the 5' RACE reads, TCRdb called clonotypes with MiXCR, one entry per CDR3 protein. The profile shows some 1.6 million distinct CDR3 sequences, approximately 32% of them singletons.

Input material: blood. This chain links TRBV20-1 with TRBJ2-1; 13 nucleotides match TRBD2. This receptor was obtained from a woman aged 25 to 39 in good health. CDR3 DNA: TGCAGTGCCAAGACTAGCGGGGGGCCCTGGAATGAGCAGTTCTTC. Protein product: CSAKTSGGPWNEQFF.